Only a few counts were recorded for the clone carrying this T cell receptor beta chain. This entry is derived from a study of human T cells and chemical hapten exposure. Indicated time point: pre-sensitization, week 0. Sample treatment: therapeutic diphenylcyclopropenone sensitization with weekly scalp DPC. Total RNA extraction was carried out from unfractionated whole blood. Blood draws preceded each patch test application. MiXCR, applied by TCRdb to the RACE reads, yields one record per CDR3 protein. The sample lists 35,000 or so distinct CDR3 sequences; about a tenth were seen once. Trimming at V came to 1 base and at J to 4 bases, leaving 3 bases not matched to a gene. Per the germline V gene, CDR1 is SGHAT and CDR2 is FQNNGV. The CDR3 runs 15 residues.

V and J are TRBV11-2 and TRBJ2-5; 10 bases are shared with TRBD1. This TCR derives from a man in his forties or fifties with alopecia areata. Some clones in this sample may be carry-over from other donors' samples. The material was whole blood, obtained in connection with sensitization to the hapten diphenylcyclopropenone (DPC). The CDR3 DNA is TGTGCCAGCAGCTTAGGACAGGGGGCAGGAGAGACCCAGTACTTC. This translates into CASSLGQGAGETQYF.